Listed below are T cell receptor beta chains from one sample, sequenced in a study of cytomegalovirus exposure and HLA in healthy donors. TCRdb's copy holds only in-frame clones and misses some; the assay was immunoSEQ multiplex PCR. The sample lists 150,000 to 200,000 clones, around 76% occurring once. The sequencing sample was made of PBMCs. The origin of the receptors is a female donor in good health and CMV-seronegative. The conserved cysteine and the conserved F or W are not part of the CDR3 here.

V gene	CDR3 protein
TRBV5-1	ASSLGTTDQRTSGNTIY
TRBV10-1	ASSEFGTGALQETQY
TRBV11-2	ASSFSSSGNTIY
TRBV13	ASHRGLENTEAF
TRBV5-1	ASSLDTGIAEAF
TRBV19	ASNVGQTFGNTIY
TRBV30	AWSQRGEQY
TRBV5-6	ASSLFRGHGELF
TRBV5-5	ASSPGGKHSNQPQH
TRBV5-1	ASSLAGYWTGGNTEAF
TRBV30	AWREGETQY
TRBV29-1	SGQRDRGDEQY
TRBV7-8	ASSQGQEGRINKPQH
TRBV19	ASSLQGNQPQH
TRBV10-3	ATLPSGQETQY
TRBV18	ASSLIPGQGGETQY
TRBV4-2	ASSQGGSGGLYEQY
TRBV29-1	SVAQGGGNTEAF
TRBV19	ASSPSGGTDTQY
TRBV19	ASNVVTGYEYNSPLH
TRBV6-5	ASSYRGGGNTIY
TRBV9	ASSVRPGQAYEQY
TRBV2	ASRAGTYGAGGDSEQY
TRBV5-1	ASSLGGGHTEAF
TRBV10-3	AISDGTSGVSYEQY
TRBV7-8	ASSFQGSRGDTQY
TRBV19	ASSGWGEDEQY
TRBV7-2	ASSLKAGRTDTQY
TRBV6-6	ASSYQGSEAF
TRBV29-1	SVDRGLDNEQF
TRBV5-1	ASSGVAGETYNEQF
TRBV5-1	ASSLPVLSSTGELF
TRBV30	AWGTGKESQPQH
TRBV4-2	ASSQDLRGMGNTGELF
TRBV7-7	ASSSSGNQEQY
TRBV18	ASSPGTGWAYEQY
TRBV30	AWTPSGNRNEKLF
TRBV6-5	ATRRLAGLHEQF
TRBV5-1	ASSEGTYYEQY
TRBV10-3	AISLSGTGSTEAF
TRBV9	ASSVAGGHLSTDTQY
TRBV6-5	ASRDNANYGYT
TRBV9	ASSVAQAGANVLT
TRBV5-1	ASSLTLAPYNEQF
TRBV6-5	ATHIGTEAF
TRBV6-1	ASSNDRADTQY
TRBV13	ASSLTSGGEQY
TRBV5-1	ASSPSGTSSYNEQF
TRBV7-6	ASTPAGGQTDTQY
TRBV7-8	ASSLVAGGPQETQY
TRBV7-9	ASRRTGGGETQY
TRBV9	ASSAPGQIQETQY
TRBV7-2	ASSLGLAGATQY
TRBV2	ASRRVASASYEQY